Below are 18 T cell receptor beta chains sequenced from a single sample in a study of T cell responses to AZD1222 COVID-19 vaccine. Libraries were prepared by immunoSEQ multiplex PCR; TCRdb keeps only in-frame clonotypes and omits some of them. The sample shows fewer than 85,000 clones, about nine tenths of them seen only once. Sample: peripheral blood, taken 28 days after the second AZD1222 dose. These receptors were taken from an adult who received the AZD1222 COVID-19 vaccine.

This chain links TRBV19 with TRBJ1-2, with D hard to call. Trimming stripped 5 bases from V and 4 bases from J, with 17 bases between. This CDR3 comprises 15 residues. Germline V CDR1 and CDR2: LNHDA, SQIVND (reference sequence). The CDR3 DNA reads TGTGCCAGTAGTCCAGGTCTGAATTCTGGCTATGGCTACACCTTC. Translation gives CASSPGLNSGYGYTF.

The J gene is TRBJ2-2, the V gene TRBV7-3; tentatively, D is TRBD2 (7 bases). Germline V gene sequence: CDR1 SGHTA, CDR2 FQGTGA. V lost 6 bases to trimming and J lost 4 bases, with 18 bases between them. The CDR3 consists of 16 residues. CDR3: CASSPATGGPTGELFF. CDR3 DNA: TGTGCCAGCAGTCCCGCGACGGGGGGCCCCACCGGGGAGCTGTTTTTT.

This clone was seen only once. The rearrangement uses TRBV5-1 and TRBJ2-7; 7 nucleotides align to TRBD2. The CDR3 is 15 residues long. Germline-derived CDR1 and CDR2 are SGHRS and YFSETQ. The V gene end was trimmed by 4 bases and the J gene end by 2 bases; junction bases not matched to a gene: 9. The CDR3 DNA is TGCGCCAGCAGCCCAGGGACTACTTCCACCTACGAGCAGTACTTC. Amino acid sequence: CASSPGTTSTYEQYF.

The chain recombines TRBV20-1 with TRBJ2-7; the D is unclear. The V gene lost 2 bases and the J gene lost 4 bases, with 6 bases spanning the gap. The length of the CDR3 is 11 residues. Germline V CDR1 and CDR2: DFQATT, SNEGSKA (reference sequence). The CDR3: CSARWQYEQYF. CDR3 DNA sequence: TGCAGTGCTAGATGGCAGTACGAGCAGTACTTC.

CDR3 DNA sequence: TGTGCCAGCAGCTTGTTAGTGAACACCGGGGAGCTGTTTTTT. Translated, it gives CASSLLVNTGELFF. The chain joins TRBV5-4 to TRBJ2-2, with D unclear. The germline CDR1 and CDR2 sequences are SGHNT and YYREEE (reference sequence). With 1 base removed from V and 1 base from J, the gap between germline ends came to 5 bases. The CDR3 is 14 amino acids.

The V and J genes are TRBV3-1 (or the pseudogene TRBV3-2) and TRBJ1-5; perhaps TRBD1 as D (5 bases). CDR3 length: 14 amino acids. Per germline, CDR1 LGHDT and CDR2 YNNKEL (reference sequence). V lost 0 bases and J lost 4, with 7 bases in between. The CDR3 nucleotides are TGTGCCAGCAGCCAAGAGGGGCGGAATCAGCCCCAGCATTTT. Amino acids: CASSQEGRNQPQHF.

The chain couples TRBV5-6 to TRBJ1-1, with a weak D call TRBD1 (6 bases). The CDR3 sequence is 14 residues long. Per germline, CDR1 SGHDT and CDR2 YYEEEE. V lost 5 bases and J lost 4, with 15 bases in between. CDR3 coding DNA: TGTGCCAGCAGGCTACAGGGCTTCGGCACTGAAGCTTTCTTT. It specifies CASRLQGFGTEAFF.

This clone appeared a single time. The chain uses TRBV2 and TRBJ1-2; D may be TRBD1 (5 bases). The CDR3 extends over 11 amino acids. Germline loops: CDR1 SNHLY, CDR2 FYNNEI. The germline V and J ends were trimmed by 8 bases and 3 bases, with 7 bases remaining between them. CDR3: CASSQDYGYTF. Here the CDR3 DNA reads TGTGCCAGCTCACAGGACTATGGCTACACCTTC. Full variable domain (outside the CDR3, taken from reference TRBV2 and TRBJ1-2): EPEVTQTPSHQVTQMGQEVILRCVPISNHLYFYWYRQILGQKVEFLVSFYNNEISEKSEIFDDQFSVERPDGSNFTLKIRSTKLEDSAMYFCASSQDYGYTFGSGTRLTVV.

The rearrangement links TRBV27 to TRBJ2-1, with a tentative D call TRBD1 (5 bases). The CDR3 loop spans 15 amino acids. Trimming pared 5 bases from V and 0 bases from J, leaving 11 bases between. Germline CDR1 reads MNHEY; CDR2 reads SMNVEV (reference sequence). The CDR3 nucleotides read TGTGCCAGCAGTCTGACAGTCGGCTCCTACAATGAGCAGTTCTTC. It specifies CASSLTVGSYNEQFF.

In DNA form, the CDR3 reads TGCGCCAGCAGCTTGGATGCGATAAGAGGTACTGAAGCTTTCTTT. It codes for CASSLDAIRGTEAFF. The chain recombines TRBV5-1 with TRBJ1-1; D is unclear. Germline CDR1 reads SGHRS; CDR2 reads YFSETQ. The CDR3 totals 15 residues. Trimming removed 0 bases at V and 5 bases at J, with 14 bases between.

The CDR3 DNA reads as TGTGCCAGCAGCTCACGTAGTTCACCCCTCCACTTT. This translates into CASSSRSSPLHF. V gene TRBV28 combines with J gene TRBJ1-6; no clear D. The CDR3 sequence is 12 residues long. CDR1 MDHEN and CDR2 SYDVKM come from the germline V gene. Between the trimmed V and J ends, which lost 6 bases and 9 bases, there was a span of 9 bases.

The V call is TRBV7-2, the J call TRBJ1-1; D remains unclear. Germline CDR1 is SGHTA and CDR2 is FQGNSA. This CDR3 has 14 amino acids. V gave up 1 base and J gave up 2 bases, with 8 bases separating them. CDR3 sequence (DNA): TGTGCCAGCAGCTTAGATGCAGGCAACACTGAAGCTTTCTTT. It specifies CASSLDAGNTEAFF.

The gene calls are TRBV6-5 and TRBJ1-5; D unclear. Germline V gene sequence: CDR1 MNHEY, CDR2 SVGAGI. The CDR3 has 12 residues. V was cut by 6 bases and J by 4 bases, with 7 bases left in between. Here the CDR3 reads CASRKGNQPQHF. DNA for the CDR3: TGTGCCAGCAGAAAAGGGAATCAGCCCCAGCATTTT.

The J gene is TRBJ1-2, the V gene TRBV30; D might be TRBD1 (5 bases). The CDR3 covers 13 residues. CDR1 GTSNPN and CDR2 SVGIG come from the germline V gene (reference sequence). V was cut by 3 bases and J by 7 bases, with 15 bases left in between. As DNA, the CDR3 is TGTGCCTGGAGGAATACCGGGACGGCTGGCTACACCTTC. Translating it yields CAWRNTGTAGYTF.

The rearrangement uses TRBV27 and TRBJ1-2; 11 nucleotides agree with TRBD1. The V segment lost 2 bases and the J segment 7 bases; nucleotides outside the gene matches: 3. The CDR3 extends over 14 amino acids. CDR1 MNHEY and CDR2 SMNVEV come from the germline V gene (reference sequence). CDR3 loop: CASSLRTGGSGYTF. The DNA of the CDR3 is TGTGCCAGCAGTTTACGGACAGGGGGCAGTGGCTACACCTTC.

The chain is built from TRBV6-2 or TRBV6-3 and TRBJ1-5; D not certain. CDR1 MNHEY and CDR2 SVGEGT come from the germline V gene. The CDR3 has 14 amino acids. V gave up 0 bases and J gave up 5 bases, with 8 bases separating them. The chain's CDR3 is CASSYSNAYQPQHF. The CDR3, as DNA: TGTGCCAGCAGTTACTCTAATGCTTATCAGCCCCAGCATTTT.

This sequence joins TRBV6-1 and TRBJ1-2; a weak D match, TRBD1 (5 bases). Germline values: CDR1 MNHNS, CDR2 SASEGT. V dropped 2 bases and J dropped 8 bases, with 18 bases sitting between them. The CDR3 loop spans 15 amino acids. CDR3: CASSESRGGFQGYTF. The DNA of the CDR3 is TGTGCCAGCAGTGAATCGAGGGGAGGATTTCAAGGCTACACCTTC.

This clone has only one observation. Written as DNA, the CDR3 is TGTGCCAGCAGCCCGCAGTTCTTC. Translating gives CASSPQFF. This chain connects TRBV7-2 to TRBJ2-1; D remains unclear. The V end was cut by 5 bases, the J end by 12 bases, with 2 bases between. Germline V gene sequence: CDR1 SGHTA, CDR2 FQGNSA. CDR3 length: 8 residues.